Listed below are T cell receptor beta chains from one sample, sequenced in a study of T-cell memory formation after mild COVID-19. Via MiXCR, TCRdb re-called the 5' RACE reads, giving one row per CDR3 protein. The repertoire holds about 110,000 distinct CDR3 sequences, around 11% seen once, with roughly 27% in the top ten. Sequencing was done on a sample of PBMCs or a T cell subset sorted from them (not recorded which). The source of these receptors is an adult woman who had mild COVID-19 (a few samples of this study predate the infection). Cell type and time point are not known. Each CDR3 is given with its conserved first and last residue. D genes are given only for firm matches. The size field is filled for only some rows; it gives once, few, many or a size class.

CSRPRQRIWPYIQYF | TGCTCCAGACCTAGACAGAGAATCTGGCCGTACATTCAGTACTTC | TRBJ2-4 | . | . | TRBV23-1
CASSLHGQGKNIQYF | TGTGCCAGCAGTCTTCACGGACAGGGGAAAAACATTCAGTACTTC | TRBJ2-4 | TRBD1 | few | TRBV12-3/TRBV12-4
CASSHPAGYDGYEQYF | TGCGCCAGCAGCCATCCCGCAGGGTATGATGGGTACGAGCAGTACTTC | TRBJ2-7 | . | . | TRBV4-1
CSVKRGYEQYF | TGCAGCGTTAAACGAGGCTACGAGCAGTACTTC | TRBJ2-7 | . | . | TRBV29-1
CASSQSSGRPPYNEQFF | TGCGCCAGCAGCCAATCCAGCGGGAGGCCCCCCTACAATGAGCAGTTCTTC | TRBJ2-1 | TRBD2 | few | TRBV4-3
CASSVPSGGPNTGELFF | TGTGCCAGCAGCGTCCCATCCGGGGGGCCCAACACCGGGGAGCTGTTTTTT | TRBJ2-2 | . | few | TRBV9
CSVEGTGDLNEQFF | TGCAGCGTGGAGGGGACAGGGGACCTCAATGAGCAGTTCTTC | TRBJ2-1 | TRBD1 | few | TRBV29-1
CAWSVGSEQFF | TGTGCCTGGAGTGTTGGCAGCGAGCAGTTCTTC | TRBJ2-1 | . | few | TRBV30
CASSLAGSHTEAFF | TGTGCCAGTAGTCTGGCAGGAAGTCACACTGAAGCTTTCTTT | TRBJ1-1 | . | . | TRBV19
CAIGRNSYNEQFF | TGTGCCATCGGACGGAACTCCTACAATGAGCAGTTCTTC | TRBJ2-1 | . | . | TRBV24-1
CAWSVRQGDSPLHF | TGTGCCTGGAGTGTTCGACAGGGGGACTCACCCCTCCACTTT | TRBJ1-6 | TRBD1 | . | TRBV30
CASSMYRDKDEQYF | TGCGCCAGCAGCATGTACCGGGACAAAGACGAGCAGTACTTC | TRBJ2-7 | . | many | TRBV5-1
CASSLSGSGANVLTF | TGTGCCAGCAGTTTATCTGGCTCTGGGGCCAACGTCCTGACTTTC | TRBJ2-6 | . | . | TRBV27
CASSITDRLLYNEQFF | TGTGCCAGCAGCATTACGGACAGGCTATTATACAATGAGCAGTTCTTC | TRBJ2-1 | TRBD1 | . | TRBV4-2
CASSLVGQGAHGYTF | TGTGCCAGCAGCTTAGTGGGACAGGGGGCGCATGGCTACACCTTC | TRBJ1-2 | TRBD1 | . | TRBV7-9
CATSDWGNTEAFF | TGTGCCACCAGTGATTGGGGGAACACTGAAGCTTTCTTT | TRBJ1-1 | . | . | TRBV24-1
CASRRGASDTQYF | TGTGCCAGCAGACGGGGGGCATCAGATACGCAGTATTTT | TRBJ2-3 | . | . | TRBV3-1
CATSRGGQSYNEQFF | TGTGCCACCAGTCGGGGGGGCCAATCCTACAATGAGCAGTTCTTC | TRBJ2-1 | TRBD2 | few | TRBV24-1
CASSPGQGWTEAFF | TGTGCCAGTAGCCCGGGACAGGGCTGGACTGAAGCTTTCTTT | TRBJ1-1 | TRBD1 | . | TRBV19
CASSFVLAGALNTGELFF | TGTGCCAGCAGTTTTGTGCTAGCGGGGGCCTTGAACACCGGGGAGCTGTTTTTT | TRBJ2-2 | TRBD2 | . | TRBV12-3/TRBV12-4
CASSSGRARQDPNYGYTF | TGTGCCAGCAGTTCTGGACGAGCTCGACAGGACCCTAACTATGGCTACACCTTC | TRBJ1-2 | . | few | TRBV27
CAISRGGQPSNQPQHF | TGTGCCATCTCAAGGGGTGGACAGCCTAGCAATCAGCCCCAGCATTTT | TRBJ1-5 | . | . | TRBV10-3
CASSERLAFSYEQYF | TGTGCCAGCAGCGAGAGACTAGCGTTCTCCTACGAGCAGTACTTC | TRBJ2-7 | TRBD2 | . | TRBV7-6
CASSATDGPTYNEQFF | TGTGCCAGCAGCGCAACGGACGGACCGACTTACAATGAGCAGTTCTTC | TRBJ2-1 | . | many | TRBV9
CATSDPTGGLETQYF | TGTGCCACCAGTGATCCGACAGGGGGCTTAGAGACCCAGTACTTC | TRBJ2-5 | TRBD1 | . | TRBV24-1
CAWSFTGDEQFF | TGTGCCTGGAGTTTCACCGGTGATGAGCAGTTCTTC | TRBJ2-1 | . | . | TRBV30
CASGGGSLIETQYF | TGTGCCAGCGGGGGCGGGAGTTTAATAGAGACCCAGTACTTC | TRBJ2-5 | . | few | TRBV9
CASSLAAIGQGNQPQHF | TGTGCCAGCAGTTTAGCTGCGATCGGACAGGGCAATCAGCCCCAGCATTTT | TRBJ1-5 | TRBD1 | . | TRBV12-3/TRBV12-4
CATRQGVSGELFF | TGTGCCACCCGACAGGGGGTCTCCGGGGAGCTGTTTTTT | TRBJ2-2 | TRBD1 | few | TRBV2
CASSQLALYTDTQYF | TGTGCCAGCAGCCAGCTAGCGTTGTACACAGATACGCAGTATTTT | TRBJ2-3 | . | few | TRBV7-2
CSAGQIDLLEETQYF | TGCAGTGCCGGCCAAATTGACTTGTTGGAAGAGACCCAGTACTTC | TRBJ2-5 | . | . | TRBV20-1
CASSSDTHNSPLHF | TGTGCCAGCAGCTCGGACACCCATAATTCACCCCTCCACTTT | TRBJ1-6 | . | . | TRBV7-9
CASSLPGQGLAEAFF | TGTGCCAGCAGCTTACCAGGACAGGGTTTAGCTGAAGCTTTCTTT | TRBJ1-1 | TRBD1 | few | TRBV7-9